Presented here are 7 T cell receptor beta chains from one specimen sequenced in a study of T cell repertoires in ileal Crohn's disease. Profiled with immunoSEQ multiplex PCR; TCRdb holds only in-frame clones, not every one. Of 14,000 or so clones in the sample, 78% were seen once. Source material: ileal tissue. The receptors were sampled from an adult with Crohn's disease.

The chain couples TRBV2 to TRBJ1-1, with unresolved D. V was trimmed by 4 bases and J by 0 bases, leaving 6 bases between them. CDR3 length equals 13 residues. The germline V gene encodes CDR1 SNHLY and CDR2 FYNNEI. In DNA, the CDR3 is TGTGCCAGCAGTGTTTCAGTGAACACTGAAGCTTTCTTT. It yields the protein CASSVSVNTEAFF.

The rearrangement joins TRBV27 to TRBJ2-5; 9 positions match TRBD1. Germline values: CDR1 MNHEY, CDR2 SMNVEV (reference sequence). Trimming took 6 bases from V and 9 from J; bases not matched to a gene: 11. CDR3 length: 14 residues. In DNA form, the CDR3 reads TGTGCCAGCAGCCCATCTGACAGGGGGTATCCCCAGTACTTC. Encoded protein: CASSPSDRGYPQYF.

CDR3 in DNA: TGTGCCAGCAGTGAACTAGCGGGGGGTTACAATGAGCAGTTCTTC. It translates to CASSELAGGYNEQFF. This chain links TRBV6-1 with TRBJ2-1, with 11 bases that match TRBD2. Looked up from germline, CDR1 is MNHNS and CDR2 is SASEGT. This CDR3 is 15 amino acids long. Germline trimming cut 2 bases from V and 4 bases from J; bases unmatched to any gene: 1.

The J gene is TRBJ2-2, the V gene TRBV18; 9 bases map to TRBD1. The V gene's germline CDR1 is KGHSH and CDR2 LQKENI. This CDR3 contains 15 residues. V trimming: 1 base; J trimming: 4 bases; junction bases outside the gene matches: 1. DNA of the CDR3: TGTGCCAGCTCACCACGGGGACAGGGCACCGGGGAGCTGTTTTTT. This sequence encodes CASSPRGQGTGELFF.

This clone has a handful of counts. J is TRBJ1-3 and V is TRBV5-1; 7 bases are a match to TRBD1. CDR3 length: 13 residues. V was clipped by 4 bases and J by 4 bases; unmatched bases: 2. CDR1 SGHRS and CDR2 YFSETQ come from the germline V gene. The CDR3 region is CASSDRVGNTIYF. CDR3 nucleotides: TGCGCCAGCAGCGACAGGGTCGGAAACACCATATATTTT.

This chain uses TRBV19 with TRBJ2-3; 13 bases agree with TRBD2. This CDR3 comprises 15 residues. Germline-derived CDR1 and CDR2 are LNHDA and SQIVND (reference sequence). V was clipped by 4 bases and J by 5 bases; unmatched bases: 3. The CDR3 here is CASSRLAGGRDTQYF. CDR3 DNA: TGTGCCAGTAGTAGACTAGCGGGGGGTAGAGATACGCAGTATTTT.

The chain joins TRBV7-2 to TRBJ1-3, with D possibly TRBD1 on 6 matching bases. This CDR3 is 16 amino acids long. Germline V gene sequence: CDR1 SGHTA, CDR2 FQGNSA. V lost 1 base, J lost 2 bases, and 12 bases lay in between. For the CDR3, the DNA is TGTGCCAGCAGCTTAGTGGGGGCGCAAGCTGGAAACACCATATATTTT. It yields the protein CASSLVGAQAGNTIYF.